The clone carrying this T cell receptor beta chain was seen only a few times. Its specificity is not known. Each of the CD4+ naive, central memory, regulatory and stem cell-like memory populations was sorted via CD45RO/CCR7/CD25/CD127/CD95/CD27. Every bit of the isolated RNA underwent reverse transcription, so sequencing read expressed TCRB transcripts. Some clones are missing from TCRdb's copy, which holds only in-frame ones; the method was immunoSEQ multiplex PCR. The top ten clones hold 0.028% of a sample with under 300,000 clones, roughly 20% of them seen once. The germline V gene has CDR1 KGHSH and CDR2 LQKENI. The CDR3 runs 14 residues. V lost 1 base, J lost 3 bases, and 10 bases lay in between. These data belong to a study of beta chain features in type 1 diabetes. Study conclusions and caveats: Shortening that was moderate but significant affected the TCRB CDR3s of Type 1 diabetes patients in all four CD4+ subsets. For type 1 diabetes patients, VDJ junctions showed fewer insertions and more deletions.

This chain connects TRBV18 to TRBJ2-7; D perhaps matches TRBD1 (6 bases). The clonotype originates from a woman aged 40-49 years with type 1 diabetes. The sample was naive CD4+ T cells from blood. The CDR3 spells CASSPLGQFYEQYF. The CDR3 DNA reads TGTGCCAGCTCACCACTTGGACAGTTCTACGAGCAGTACTTC.